What follows is one TCR beta chain and its context. Its target is not known. The study drew its donors from healthy HIV-negative adults without recent acute infections or vaccinations. The repertoire was sequenced with immunoSEQ multiplex PCR; TCRdb's copy has only in-frame clones and lacks some. The sample has more than 850,000 clones; approximately 80% are singletons. This entry comes from a study of shared clonotypes between healthy human individuals. The CDR3 is 14 amino acids. CDR1 is MDHEN and CDR2 is SYDVKM in the germline V gene. The germline V and J ends were trimmed by 5 bases and 6 bases, with 16 bases remaining between them. Study-wide results and limits: Across a few donors, naive CD4 shared around 5.4%, naive CD8 under 4%, memory CD4 approximately 2.5%, memory CD8 around 0.42%. Generation probability values for non-shared clonotypes were lower than those for clonotypes shared by all four donors. Limitation of the genetic and exposure-history diversity represented came from the few donors.

Sample: memory CD4+ T cells from PBMCs. Subset: CD45RA-negative fraction. This TCR came from a man aged 18 to 35 in good health. Some clones in this sample may be carry-over from other donors' samples. The rearrangement uses TRBV28 and TRBJ1-1; the D gene is possibly TRBD1 (5 bases). The CDR3 sequence: CASSPTWGRAEAFF. The CDR3 coding sequence is TGTGCCAGCAGTCCGACGTGGGGGAGGGCTGAAGCTTTCTTT.